These 14 T cell receptor beta chains originate from one sample sequenced in a study of T cell repertoires in cytomegalovirus infection. TCRdb re-analysed the reads in MiXCR, keeping a single row per CDR3 protein. The sample holds roughly 230,000 distinct CDR3 sequences, 6.5% seen once. Sequences were obtained from PBMCs. These receptors were taken from a human donor in good health (CMV status not recorded). Some clones in this sample may be carry-over from other donors' samples.

This clonotype was seen a few times. The chain joins TRBV12-3 or TRBV12-4 to TRBJ2-4; no definite D call. V shed 6 bases and J shed 6 bases, with 15 bases lying between them. The length of the CDR3 is 14 residues. In DNA, the CDR3 is TGTGCCAGCAGGTCAATTGCGCTAGGAAACATTCAGTACTTC. Its translation is CASRSIALGNIQYF.

This clonotype has ten or more counts. This sequence may be a read error, since a much larger clone differs from it by one base. The chain recombines TRBV14 with TRBJ2-6, with D possibly matching TRBD1 (5 bases). V dropped 4 bases and J dropped 0 bases, with 7 bases sitting between them. The CDR3 covers 15 residues. Germline V gene lookup returns CDR1 SGHDN and CDR2 FVKESK. The CDR3 region is CASSPQGSGANVLTF. For the CDR3, the DNA is TGTGCCAGCAGCCCCCAGGGCTCTGGGGCCAACGTCCTGACTTTC.

This clonotype was recorded many times. This chain connects TRBV7-2 to TRBJ1-1, with D possibly being TRBD1 (5 bases). The CDR3 is 15 residues long. Germline V gives CDR1 SGHTA, CDR2 FQGNSA. The V and J ends lost 2 bases and 4 bases respectively, with 14 bases between them. This chain's CDR3 is CASSLWGGMGTEAFF. Written as DNA, the CDR3 is TGTGCCAGCAGCTTATGGGGGGGTATGGGCACTGAAGCTTTCTTT.

This clonotype was observed at least ten times. The chain has TRBV7-8 and TRBJ1-6, with D uncertain. The ends were cut back, 5 bases at V and 6 bases at J, with 11 bases in the middle. Germline loops: CDR1 SGHVS, CDR2 FQNEAQ. The CDR3 totals 14 residues. CDR3 nucleotide sequence: TGTGCCAGCAGCCCCAACTTAGTTAATTCACCCCTCCACTTT. Its protein product is CASSPNLVNSPLHF.

The chain links TRBV7-2 to TRBJ2-2; D gene ambiguous. Trimming took off 0 bases at V and 1 base at J, with 15 bases between the two ends. The CDR3 contains 18 residues. The germline V gene has CDR1 SGHTA and CDR2 FQGNSA. The CDR3 DNA reads as TGTGCCAGCAGCTTAGCGCCCGTCCCTGGGTTGAACACCGGGGAGCTGTTTTTT. Translation: CASSLAPVPGLNTGELFF.

This clonotype was recorded at least ten times. The chain combines TRBV7-2 with TRBJ1-1; the match to TRBD1 covers 8 bases. The CDR3 is 16 residues long. The J segment lost 5 bases and the V segment lost 1 base, leaving 9 bases of the junction unmatched. Germline V CDR1 and CDR2: SGHTA, FQGNSA. The CDR3 DNA reads as TGTGCCAGCAGCTTAGATCCCCGGACAGGGCCAACTGAAGCTTTCTTT. Translation gives CASSLDPRTGPTEAFF.

The table lists this clonotype with many counts. The rearrangement uses TRBV28 and TRBJ1-5; no reliable D call. V lost 8 bases to trimming and J lost 2 bases, with 7 bases between them. CDR1 is MDHEN, CDR2 SYDVKM, per germline. The CDR3 extends over 12 amino acids. CDR3: CASRPGNQPQHF. CDR3 in DNA: TGTGCCAGCCGTCCTGGCAATCAGCCCCAGCATTTT.

This clonotype has ten or more counts. The chain carries TRBV6-1 and TRBJ1-2; 9 positions agree with TRBD1. This CDR3 comprises 14 residues. V lost 8 bases, J lost 5 bases, and 9 bases stayed unmatched. Germline CDR1 and CDR2: MNHNS and SASEGT. The CDR3 region has the DNA TGTGCCAGCGGACAGGGGACAATATTATATGGCTACACCTTC. Translation gives CASGQGTILYGYTF.

On this clonotype: At one boundary the junction diverges from the germline segment, which might be a read error. This chain uses TRBV6-1 with TRBJ2-7, with 10 bases matching TRBD2. This CDR3 region has 12 residues. In germline, CDR1 is MNHNS, CDR2 SASEGT. The CDR3 protein is CTSGDSSYEQYF. Written as DNA, the CDR3 is TGCACTAGCGGGGACAGCTCCTACGAGCAGTACTTC.

This clonotype was detected many times. The chain joins TRBV20-1 to TRBJ2-4; D ambiguous. The CDR3 runs to 14 residues. Germline loops: CDR1 DFQATT, CDR2 SNEGSKA (reference sequence). Trimming removed 3 bases at V and 1 base at J, with 10 bases between. CDR3 in DNA: TGCAGTGCTAGGGAGTCGGCGGCCAAAAACATTCAGTACTTC. This translates into CSARESAAKNIQYF.

This clonotype was found many times. CDR3 in amino acids: CASNTDGNTGELFF. The CDR3 nucleotides are TGTGCCAGCAACACGGACGGGAACACCGGGGAGCTGTTTTTT. The rearrangement links TRBV6-5 to TRBJ2-2; D is ambiguous. Looked up from germline, CDR1 is MNHEY and CDR2 is SVGAGI. Between the trimmed V and J ends, which lost 7 bases and 1 base, there was a span of 10 bases. CDR3 length equals 14 residues.

This clonotype was counted ten times or more. The genes are TRBV20-1 and TRBJ2-1; D tentatively fits TRBD1 or TRBD2 (5 bases each). Germline CDR1 reads DFQATT; CDR2 reads SNEGSKA (reference sequence). V lost 2 bases to trimming and J lost 4 bases, with 12 bases between them. The CDR3 contains 14 residues. CDR3 loop: CSARKRGVYNEQFF. DNA for the CDR3: TGCAGTGCTAGAAAAAGGGGAGTTTACAATGAGCAGTTCTTC.

This clonotype was recorded at least ten times. V and J are TRBV27 and TRBJ2-1, with TRBD2 matching over 8 bases. The CDR3 has 14 residues. The germline gives CDR1 MNHEY, CDR2 SMNVEV (reference sequence). V lost 11 bases, J lost 8 bases, and 14 bases stayed unmatched. The CDR3 bases are TGTGCCTCGGGGGGGGCAGGGGAGCCGTATGAGCAGTTCTTC. As protein: CASGGAGEPYEQFF.

This clonotype showed up just a few times. The V gene is TRBV5-1, the J gene TRBJ1-6; D is unclear. The germline CDR1 and CDR2 sequences are SGHRS and YFSETQ. The V end lost 1 base, the J end lost 5 bases, and 10 bases lay between the germline ends. This CDR3 spans 15 amino acids. CDR3: CASSLPPPNNSPLHF. The CDR3 coding sequence is TGCGCCAGCAGCTTGCCTCCACCAAATAATTCACCCCTCCACTTT.